The 23 T cell receptor beta chains reported below all come from one sample, sequenced in a study of spatial heterogeneity in lung cancer. The sample's time point: sample taken at primary tumor resection. The authors sequenced whole RNA from tumor, nontumor lung or frozen PBMC without sorting. TCRdb re-called the 5' RACE reads with MiXCR, one entry per CDR3 protein. The data hold about 7,800 distinct CDR3 sequences, with around 8.6% observed a single time. Sequencing used PBMCs, obtained at surgery. These receptors were collected from a male donor with early-stage non-small cell lung cancer.

This clonotype was found many times. Since the library was made to target alpha chains, this beta chain is a stray read and its abundance is not meaningful. The chain combines TRBV10-3 with TRBJ2-7; no reliable D call. The ends were cut back, 7 bases at V and 2 bases at J, with 12 bases in the middle. Germline CDR1 and CDR2: ENHRY and SYGVKD. This CDR3 region has 13 residues. CDR3 sequence: CAITQTPPYEQYF. Here the CDR3 DNA reads TGTGCCATCACCCAGACACCACCCTACGAGCAGTACTTC.

This clonotype was picked up many times. In a library made to pick up alpha chains, this beta chain is a stray read with a size that means little. V usage is TRBV4-1 and J usage is TRBJ1-2; the D gene is possibly TRBD1 (5 bases). This CDR3 has 15 amino acids. Trimming removed 0 bases at V and 2 bases at J, with 10 bases between. CDR1 and CDR2 (germline): MGHRA, YSYEKL. The CDR3, as DNA: TGCGCCAGCAGCCAAGAAAGAGGACAAAACTATGGCTACACCTTC. Amino acid sequence: CASSQERGQNYGYTF.

This clonotype was observed at least ten times. The library was designed around alpha chains, so this beta chain is a stray read whose abundance carries little weight. This sequence joins TRBV28 and TRBJ2-7; TRBD1 or TRBD2 may be the D gene (6 bases each). Germline CDR1 MDHEN, CDR2 SYDVKM. V lost 5 bases, J lost 3 bases, and 14 bases lay in between. This CDR3 is built from 14 residues. This CDR3 reads CASSGTGAFYEQYF. The CDR3 coding sequence is TGTGCCAGCAGTGGGACGGGGGCTTTCTACGAGCAGTACTTC.

In this sample, this clonotype turned up many times. The library was built for alpha chains, so this beta chain is an off-target read and its size means little. This chain uses TRBV19 with TRBJ2-3; 10 bases line up with TRBD1. Losses at the gene ends were 6 bases for V and 2 bases for J; bases not matched to a gene: 5. Germline loops: CDR1 LNHDA, CDR2 SQIVND (reference sequence). The CDR3 spans 15 residues. The CDR3 sequence is CASSGTGVYTDTQYF. The DNA of the CDR3 is TGTGCCAGTAGCGGGACAGGGGTTTACACAGATACGCAGTATTTT.

This clonotype was seen ten or more times. This beta chain is a stray sequence in a library constructed for alpha chains; its clone size is not meaningful. V gene TRBV3-1 combines with J gene TRBJ1-3; 8 bases are a match to TRBD1. The CDR3 sequence is 15 residues long. V trimming: 3 bases; J trimming: 5 bases; junction bases outside the gene matches: 6. Per germline, CDR1 LGHDT and CDR2 YNNKEL (reference sequence). The CDR3: CASSHRAGGRNTIYF. CDR3 coding DNA: TGTGCCAGCAGCCATCGGGCAGGGGGCCGAAACACCATATATTTT.

This clonotype has ten or more counts. Since it is a stray read in a library aimed at alpha chains, this beta chain has a size that is not meaningful. This chain uses TRBV12-3 or TRBV12-4 with TRBJ2-3; D unclear. Trimming removed 5 bases at V and 9 bases at J, with 9 bases between. This CDR3 contains 11 residues. CDR3 sequence reads: CASSVMSTQYF. CDR3 nucleotide sequence: TGTGCCAGCAGTGTGATGAGCACGCAGTATTTT.

On this clonotype itself: This beta chain turned up in a library designed for alpha chains; as an off-target read, its abundance says little. The chain carries TRBV30 and TRBJ1-5; TRBD1 matches 7 bases. The CDR3 covers 13 residues. V was clipped by 1 base and J by 8 bases; unmatched bases: 5. CDR1 is GTSNPN, CDR2 SVGIG, per germline (reference sequence). The CDR3 is CAWSGQGTEPQHF. CDR3 DNA sequence: TGTGCCTGGAGTGGACAGGGTACGGAGCCCCAGCATTTT.

On this clonotype itself: Little can be read into the size of this beta chain, an off-target read in a library designed for alpha chains. The chain is built from TRBV18 and TRBJ2-3; D is uncertain. CDR1 is KGHSH, CDR2 LQKENI, per germline. The V end was cut by 3 bases, the J end by 0 bases, with 7 bases between. The CDR3 length is 14 residues. Written as DNA, the CDR3 is TGTGCCAGCTCACCTGCGCAGAGCACAGATACGCAGTATTTT. As protein: CASSPAQSTDTQYF.

In its sample, this clonotype is large. This beta chain is a stray read from a library made for alpha chains; its abundance is not meaningful. The chain employs TRBV7-2 and TRBJ2-7; 10 bases fit TRBD1. V lost 1 base, J lost 4 bases, and 4 bases stayed unmatched. This CDR3 is built from 15 residues. The germline CDR1 and CDR2 sequences are SGHTA and FQGNSA. This CDR3 reads CASSLVTGQGYEQYF. CDR3 bases: TGTGCCAGCAGCTTAGTAACGGGACAGGGGTACGAGCAGTACTTC.

This clonotype has at least ten counts. This beta chain is off target for a library built for alpha chains, so its abundance means little. This sequence joins TRBV12-3 or TRBV12-4 and TRBJ2-1; D gene uncertain. The CDR3 is made up of 16 amino acids. V was trimmed by 3 bases and J by 0 bases, leaving 12 bases between them. The CDR3 DNA follows: TGTGCCAGCAGTTTCTCTGGCGGACGCTCCTACAATGAGCAGTTCTTC. Translating gives CASSFSGGRSYNEQFF.

This clonotype was found many times. A library made for alpha chains picked up this beta chain off target, so its size means little. V is TRBV5-1 and J is TRBJ1-2; 8 bases are shared with TRBD1. The trim removed 4 bases at V and 3 bases at J, leaving 2 bases unmatched. In germline, CDR1 is SGHRS, CDR2 YFSETQ. The CDR3 spans 13 residues. CDR3 nucleotide sequence: TGCGCCAGCAGCGTGACAGGGGACTATGGCTACACCTTC. Protein: CASSVTGDYGYTF.

About this clonotype itself: In a library made to pick up alpha chains, this beta chain is a stray read with a size that means little. V gene TRBV4-1 combines with J gene TRBJ2-4; 8 nucleotides align to TRBD2. CDR1 MGHRA and CDR2 YSYEKL come from the germline V gene. Trimming at V came to 2 bases and at J to 6 bases, leaving 9 bases not matched to a gene. The CDR3 length is 16 residues. This CDR3 is CASSQSRAGGVNIQYF. The CDR3 nucleotides read TGCGCCAGCAGCCAATCCCGGGCGGGAGGTGTAAACATTCAGTACTTC.

Turning to this clonotype: For a library built for alpha chains, this beta chain is a stray read; little rests on its size. V gene TRBV14 combines with J gene TRBJ2-1, with 11 positions matching TRBD2. J lost 3 bases, V lost 4 bases, and 5 bases had no gene match. The CDR3 covers 16 residues. The germline gives CDR1 SGHDN, CDR2 FVKESK. The CDR3 region has the DNA TGTGCCAGCAGCCCTCCCGGGACTAGCGGCTACAATGAGCAGTTCTTC. This gives the protein CASSPPGTSGYNEQFF.

This clonotype was seen more than once but under ten times. Since the library was made to target alpha chains, this beta chain is a stray read and its abundance is not meaningful. The chain has TRBV6-6 and TRBJ2-5, with D maybe TRBD1 (6 bases). The V end lost 5 bases, the J end lost 4 bases, and 20 bases lay between the germline ends. The CDR3 spans 16 residues. The V gene's germline CDR1 is MNHNY and CDR2 SVGAGI (reference sequence). The CDR3 is CASSISSRGALETQYF. The CDR3 nucleotides are TGTGCCAGCAGTATATCCTCCAGGGGAGCTTTAGAGACCCAGTACTTC.

This clonotype was detected many times. A library prepared for alpha chains yielded this beta chain as an off-target read; its size is of little meaning. The rearrangement joins TRBV19 to TRBJ1-5; TRBD1 matches 8 bases. V lost 7 bases and J lost 6; bases outside the gene matches: 11. CDR3 length: 15 amino acids. Germline CDR1 and CDR2: LNHDA and SQIVND (reference sequence). The CDR3 sequence: CASTPAAGGSQPQHF. The CDR3 nucleotides are TGTGCCAGTACCCCGGCGGCAGGGGGCTCTCAGCCCCAGCATTTT.

This clonotype was found many times. This beta chain is off target for a library built for alpha chains, so its abundance means little. This chain links TRBV20-1 with TRBJ2-2; TRBD2 aligns across 7 bases. Germline CDR1 and CDR2: DFQATT and SNEGSKA (reference sequence). CDR3 length: 15 amino acids. Trimming removed 5 bases from V and 1 base from J; junction bases left unmatched: 7. The DNA for the CDR3 is TGCAGTGCTTTCGAACAGCGGGGGAACACCGGGGAGCTGTTTTTT. It is translated as CSAFEQRGNTGELFF.

This clonotype occurred many times. This beta chain lies outside the target of a library built for alpha chains; its clone size means little. The rearrangement joins TRBV6-6 to TRBJ2-2; TRBD2 matches at 11 bases. The CDR3 spans 17 residues. The ends lost 0 bases at V and 8 bases at J; junction bases unmatched: 8. Germline V gene data show CDR1 as MNHNY and CDR2 as SVGAGI (reference sequence). The CDR3 here is CASSYSLAGDSRGELFF. In DNA, the CDR3 is TGTGCCAGCAGTTACTCACTAGCGGGAGACTCCAGGGGGGAGCTGTTTTTT.

This clonotype is medium-sized within its sample. For a library built for alpha chains, this beta chain is a stray read; little rests on its size. This chain joins TRBV9 and TRBJ2-3; 12 bases line up with TRBD1. CDR1 SGDLS and CDR2 YYNGEE come from the germline V gene. The CDR3 extends over 15 amino acids. Losses at the gene ends were 2 bases for V and 4 bases for J; bases not matched to a gene: 2. CDR3 loop: CASSVGQGASDTQYF. DNA of the CDR3: TGTGCCAGCAGCGTGGGACAGGGGGCGTCAGATACGCAGTATTTT.

This clonotype came up many times. This beta chain is a stray sequence in a library constructed for alpha chains; its clone size is not meaningful. This rearrangement joins TRBV11-2 to TRBJ2-1, with TRBD2 matching over 10 bases. The V and J ends lost 6 bases and 4 bases, in that order; junction bases with no gene match: 3. This CDR3 has 14 residues. Germline CDR1 is SGHAT and CDR2 is FQNNGV. CDR3 nucleotides: TGTGCCAGCAGTACTAGCGGGAAGTACAATGAGCAGTTCTTC. Amino acid sequence: CASSTSGKYNEQFF.

Many counts were recorded for this clonotype. A library prepared for alpha chains yielded this beta chain as an off-target read; its size is of little meaning. This chain links TRBV7-6 with TRBJ2-3; TRBD1 matches at 7 bases. Germline V gene data show CDR1 as SGHVS and CDR2 as FNYEAQ. The CDR3 spans 15 residues. V lost 2 bases, J lost 2 bases, and 4 bases stayed unmatched. This chain's CDR3 is CASSLSGQPTDTQYF. The CDR3, as DNA: TGTGCCAGCAGCTTATCGGGACAGCCCACAGATACGCAGTATTTT. Using reference TRBV7-6 and TRBJ2-3 for the parts outside the CDR3, the full variable domain is GAGVSQSPRYKVTKRGQDVALRCDPISGHVSLYWYRQALGQGPEFLTYFNYEAQQDKSGLPNDRFSAERPEGSISTLTIQRTEQRDSAMYRCASSLSGQPTDTQYFGPGTRLTVL.

This clonotype was seen repeatedly, ten times or more. This beta chain slipped into a library made for alpha chains as a stray read, so its size is not meaningful. This chain joins TRBV7-2 and TRBJ2-1; D unresolved. This CDR3 is 13 amino acids long. With 4 bases removed from V and 4 bases from J, the gap between germline ends came to 8 bases. Per the germline V gene, CDR1 is SGHTA and CDR2 is FQGNSA. As DNA, the CDR3 is TGTGCCAGCAGCTCTGTTAATTACAATGAGCAGTTCTTC. It specifies CASSSVNYNEQFF. Filled out from reference TRBV7-2 and TRBJ2-1, the complete variable domain reads GAGVSQSPSNKVTEKGKDVELRCDPISGHTALYWYRQSLGQGLEFLIYFQGNSAPDKSGLPSDRFSAERTGGSVSTLTIQRTQQEDSAVYLCASSSVNYNEQFFGPGTRLTVL.

This clonotype was found many times. Within a library made for alpha chains, this beta chain is off target, and its count is uninformative. The rearrangement links TRBV7-9 to TRBJ2-2; D is ambiguous. Trimming shortened V by 1 base and J by 7 bases, and 1 base separated the two germline ends. CDR3 length equals 11 residues. Germline V gene lookup returns CDR1 SEHNR and CDR2 FQNEAQ (reference sequence). The CDR3 here is CASSLVGELFF. Here the CDR3 DNA reads TGTGCCAGCAGCTTAGTCGGGGAGCTGTTTTTT.

This clonotype was seen many times. A library made for alpha chains picked up this beta chain off target, so its size means little. This sequence joins TRBV5-1 and TRBJ2-7; TRBD1 aligns across 7 bases. The germline V gene encodes CDR1 SGHRS and CDR2 YFSETQ. Losses at the gene ends were 6 bases for V and 1 base for J; bases not matched to a gene: 7. The CDR3 runs 14 residues. As DNA, the CDR3 is TGCGCCAGCACCCGAGAGGGACAGTCCTACGAGCAGTACTTC. Residues: CASTREGQSYEQYF.